The 8 T cell receptor beta chains below all came from one sample that was sequenced in a study of blood T cell repertoires in COVID-19. Repertoires were generated with immunoSEQ multiplex PCR, while TCRdb's copy carries only in-frame clones and drops some. The sample lists over 150,000 clones; about 85% were seen once. The sample comprised peripheral blood. The receptors originated from a man in his sixties with COVID-19, enrolled during active disease.

The V and J genes are TRBV5-4 and TRBJ2-7; 14 positions match TRBD2. This CDR3 contains 18 residues. The V gene end was trimmed by 4 bases and the J gene end by 5 bases; junction bases not matched to a gene: 14. Germline V gene data show CDR1 as SGHNT and CDR2 as YYREEE (reference sequence). The DNA of the CDR3 is TGTGCCAGCAGCCCCGGGACTAGCGGGAGATTGGGTAACGACGAGCAGTACTTC. Protein sequence: CASSPGTSGRLGNDEQYF.

The genes are TRBV5-4 and TRBJ2-7; 9 bases are shared with TRBD1. The CDR3 has 15 amino acids. Germline CDR1 and CDR2: SGHNT and YYREEE (reference sequence). J lost 5 bases, V lost 2 bases, and 8 bases had no gene match. The CDR3, as DNA: TGTGCCAGCAGCTTCTCCGGGACAGGGAAACACGAGCAGTACTTC. Translation gives CASSFSGTGKHEQYF.

The gene calls are TRBV6-2 or TRBV6-3 and TRBJ2-3; 12 bases fit TRBD2. Trimming took 2 bases from V and 5 from J; bases not matched to a gene: 11. CDR1 and CDR2 (germline): MNHEY, SVGEGT. The CDR3 runs to 18 residues. DNA of the CDR3: TGTGCCAGCAGTTACACAGGACTAGCGGGACTGAGGAGAGATACGCAGTATTTT. This sequence encodes CASSYTGLAGLRRDTQYF.

The chain employs TRBV12-3 or TRBV12-4 and TRBJ1-2; possibly TRBD1 for D (6 bases). This CDR3 has 12 residues. V lost 7 bases and J lost 7, with 13 bases in between. Here the CDR3 DNA reads TGTGCCAGCACCAAATACAGGGCTGGCTACACCTTC. It is translated as CASTKYRAGYTF.

V usage is TRBV5-4 and J usage is TRBJ1-1; a weak D match, TRBD1 (5 bases). The CDR3 length is 14 residues. V was pared by 7 bases and J by 0 bases, with 13 bases between. The germline V gene encodes CDR1 SGHNT and CDR2 YYREEE (reference sequence). CDR3 sequence: CASFPSGMNTEAFF. The CDR3 DNA sequence: TGTGCCAGCTTCCCCTCAGGGATGAACACTGAAGCTTTCTTT.

The chain uses TRBV11-3 and TRBJ1-2; D is unclear. This CDR3 has 12 residues. Between the trimmed V and J ends, which lost 5 bases and 2 bases, there was a span of 6 bases. In germline, CDR1 is SGHNT, CDR2 YENEEA. The CDR3: CASSPGNYGYTF. Written as DNA, the CDR3 is TGTGCCAGCAGCCCCGGGAACTATGGCTACACCTTC.

The V gene is TRBV2, the J gene TRBJ1-4, with 9 bases fitting TRBD1. Unmatched junction bases numbered 4, after V lost 5 bases and J lost 0 bases. This CDR3 is built from 16 residues. The germline CDR1 and CDR2 sequences are SNHLY and FYNNEI. CDR3 sequence (DNA): TGTGCCAGCAGTCGGGACAGGGTTGCAACTAATGAAAAACTGTTTTTT. It codes for CASSRDRVATNEKLFF.

The J gene is TRBJ1-5, the V gene TRBV15; tentative D call: TRBD1 (6 bases). CDR1 and CDR2 from the germline V gene are LNHNV and YYDKDF (reference sequence). Trimming removed 0 bases from V and 3 bases from J, with 9 bases in between. The CDR3 is made up of 15 amino acids. CDR3 nucleotides: TGTGCCACCAGCAGAGATCCAGGGGTCAATCAGCCCCAGCATTTT. This codes for CATSRDPGVNQPQHF. Full variable domain (missing parts from reference TRBV15 and TRBJ1-5): DAMVIQNPRYQVTQFGKPVTLSCSQTLNHNVMYWYQQKSSQAPKLLFHYYDKDFNNEADTPDNFQSRRPNTSFCFLDIRSPGLGDTAMYLCATSRDPGVNQPQHFGDGTRLSIL.